The 18 T cell receptor beta chains below were found in one sample sequenced in a study of CD8 T cells in ankylosing spondylitis. Study conclusions and caveats: Fewer than 10 highly homologous variants made up a TCR beta motif that seemed to typify ankylosing spondylitis blood.

For these receptors, no antigen is known. TCRdb re-called the 5' RACE reads with MiXCR, one entry per CDR3 protein. This sample yields over 450,000 distinct CDR3 sequences, of which 9.5% to 15% are seen a single time; 6.8% belongs to the top ten. The sequenced sample was blood, either unsorted or a sorted T cell fraction (not recorded which). These receptors were obtained from a male donor with ankylosing spondylitis.

This clonotype was seen repeatedly, ten times or more. V usage is TRBV12-3 or TRBV12-4 and J usage is TRBJ2-5, with D possibly matching TRBD2 (6 bases). The CDR3 has 13 amino acids. Trimming took off 5 bases at V and 5 bases at J, with 12 bases between the two ends. CDR3 nucleotides: TGTGCCAGCAGTCCGCTAGCGTATGAGACCCAGTACTTC. This codes for CASSPLAYETQYF.

The sample holds many counts of this clonotype. The rearrangement uses TRBV11-2 and TRBJ2-5, with TRBD1 identical over 8 bases. This CDR3 spans 16 amino acids. The germline V gene has CDR1 SGHAT and CDR2 FQNNGV. Trimming at V came to 0 bases and at J to 4 bases, leaving 7 bases not matched to a gene. CDR3 protein: CASSLDPMTGVETQYF. The CDR3 coding sequence is TGTGCCAGCAGCTTAGACCCTATGACAGGGGTAGAGACCCAGTACTTC.

This clonotype showed up many times. The chain has TRBV7-2 and TRBJ2-1, with a possible D match to TRBD2 (5 bases). The germline V gene has CDR1 SGHTA and CDR2 FQGNSA. V was pared by 2 bases and J by 8 bases, with 16 bases between. This CDR3 has 15 amino acids. CDR3 region: CASSLPGTRGHEQFF. The DNA for the CDR3 is TGTGCCAGCAGCTTACCCGGAACTAGAGGGCATGAGCAGTTCTTC.

The genes are TRBV7-2 and TRBJ2-7; 14 bases agree with TRBD2. This CDR3 has 14 amino acids. Germline-derived CDR1 and CDR2 are SGHTA and FQGNSA. Trimming cost V 5 bases and J 9 bases; bases outside gene matches: 6. This CDR3 reads CASSPGTSGSVQYV. The CDR3 DNA reads as TGTGCCAGCAGCCCAGGGACTAGCGGGAGTGTGCAGTACGTC.

The chain is built from TRBV20-1 and TRBJ2-1, with TRBD2 matching over 11 bases. V lost 4 bases to trimming and J lost 6 bases; unmatched junction nucleotides: 8. Per the germline V gene, CDR1 is DFQATT and CDR2 is SNEGSKA (reference sequence). CDR3 size: 15 residues. CDR3 nucleotides: TGCAGTGCTACCCTGACTAGCGGGGTTGTCAATGAGCAGTTCTTC. It encodes CSATLTSGVVNEQFF.

This clonotype has a handful of counts. The chain carries TRBV4-1 and TRBJ1-2; D might be TRBD1 (6 bases). V was pared by 5 bases and J by 2 bases, with 15 bases between. This CDR3 comprises 15 residues. From germline, CDR1 is MGHRA and CDR2 YSYEKL. The CDR3: CASSSPRGANYGYTF. In DNA form, the CDR3 reads TGCGCCAGCAGCTCCCCCAGGGGCGCCAACTATGGCTACACCTTC.

V is TRBV7-2 and J is TRBJ2-3; D perhaps matches TRBD1 (6 bases). This CDR3 is built from 13 residues. Trimming pared 5 bases from V and 10 bases from J, leaving 16 bases between. Per germline, CDR1 SGHTA and CDR2 FQGNSA. The CDR3 DNA is TGTGCCAGCAGCCCTCCAGGGGTGTCGGCGCAGTATTTT. Protein product: CASSPPGVSAQYF.

In its sample, this clonotype was seen a few times. The J gene is TRBJ2-1, the V gene TRBV19; 9 bases align to TRBD2. V was pared by 1 base and J by 5 bases, with 3 bases of the junction left unmatched. Germline CDR1 and CDR2: LNHDA and SQIVND (reference sequence). CDR3 size: 15 residues. CDR3 protein: CASSIGIAGDNEQFF. In DNA, the CDR3 is TGTGCCAGTAGTATAGGGATAGCGGGAGACAATGAGCAGTTCTTC.

The rearrangement links TRBV7-9 to TRBJ2-1, with D possibly being TRBD1 or TRBD2 (5 bases each). Trimming removed 5 bases at V and 3 bases at J, with 11 bases between. This CDR3 has 14 amino acids. CDR1 SEHNR and CDR2 FQNEAQ come from the germline V gene (reference sequence). In nucleotides, the CDR3 is TGTGCCAGCAGCATGGGACCGAACTACAATGAGCAGTTCTTC. Protein: CASSMGPNYNEQFF.

This chain uses TRBV5-6 with TRBJ2-7; D is tentatively TRBD1 or TRBD2 (6 bases each). Trimming stripped 6 bases from V and 0 bases from J, with 19 bases between. The CDR3 loop spans 16 amino acids. Germline values: CDR1 SGHDT, CDR2 YYEEEE. CDR3 bases: TGTGCCAGCACCATGGGGGGACACCGAGCCTCCTACGAGCAGTACTTC. This gives the protein CASTMGGHRASYEQYF.

V usage is TRBV24-1 and J usage is TRBJ2-1; a weak D match, TRBD2 (7 bases). The V gene lost 9 bases and the J gene lost 5 bases, with 13 bases spanning the gap. CDR1 is KGHDR and CDR2 is SFDVKD in the germline V gene. The CDR3 contains 13 residues. The chain's CDR3 is CATQGGTNNEQFF. The CDR3 nucleotides read TGTGCCACCCAAGGGGGGACTAACAATGAGCAGTTCTTC.

This clonotype was picked up a small number of times. The chain recombines TRBV11-2 with TRBJ2-7; perhaps TRBD1 as D (5 bases). Per germline, CDR1 SGHAT and CDR2 FQNNGV. V lost 0 bases and J lost 0, with 6 bases in between. The length of the CDR3 is 14 residues. For the CDR3, the DNA is TGTGCCAGCAGCTTAGAAGGGGACTCCTACGAGCAGTACGTC. Amino acid sequence: CASSLEGDSYEQYV.

The rearrangement links TRBV12-3 or TRBV12-4 to TRBJ2-1; 11 bases are a match to TRBD1. CDR3 length: 18 residues. J lost 3 bases, V lost 6 bases, and 13 bases had no gene match. The CDR3 sequence is CASRSPPGGTGGYNEQFF. CDR3 sequence (DNA): TGTGCCAGCAGGTCCCCCCCCGGGGGGACAGGGGGCTACAATGAGCAGTTCTTC.

The chain employs TRBV27 and TRBJ1-1, with a possible D match to TRBD1 (5 bases). V dropped 7 bases and J dropped 1 base, with 13 bases sitting between them. The CDR3 is 14 residues long. From germline, CDR1 is MNHEY and CDR2 SMNVEV (reference sequence). The CDR3 region has the DNA TGTGCCAGCACCGGACTTGACAGGAACACTGAAGCTTTCTTT. It encodes CASTGLDRNTEAFF.

V usage is TRBV29-1 and J usage is TRBJ2-5; TRBD2 might be the D (5 bases). The CDR3 has 14 amino acids. The V end lost 8 bases, the J end lost 2 bases, and 18 bases lay between the germline ends. Germline CDR1 reads SQVTM; CDR2 reads ANQGSEA. The CDR3 DNA sequence: TGCAGCTCCCGGTCAGGAGGCAGTCAAGAGACCCAGTACTTC. Translated: CSSRSGGSQETQYF.

CDR3 in DNA: TGTGCCAGCAGTTACTCTAGCGGCGAGGGAGTGGAGACCCAGTACTTC. Its protein product is CASSYSSGEGVETQYF. The chain combines TRBV6-5 with TRBJ2-5; maybe TRBD2 (6 bases). The germline V and J ends were trimmed by 0 bases and 5 bases, with 16 bases remaining between them. The CDR3 has 16 residues. Germline V gives CDR1 MNHEY, CDR2 SVGAGI.

The rearrangement joins TRBV24-1 to TRBJ1-2; D remains ambiguous. Germline V gives CDR1 KGHDR, CDR2 SFDVKD. Trimming took off 3 bases at V and 6 bases at J, with 10 bases between the two ends. The CDR3 is made up of 13 amino acids. This chain's CDR3 is CATSDEGYNGYTF. CDR3 DNA sequence: TGTGCCACCAGTGATGAGGGCTACAATGGCTACACCTTC.

There are a few counts of this clonotype. This chain joins TRBV6-5 and TRBJ1-5; unclear D gene. The germline V gene has CDR1 MNHEY and CDR2 SVGAGI. The CDR3 runs 15 residues. V was cut by 2 bases and J by 3 bases, with 11 bases left in between. Here the CDR3 reads CASSYPAAPNQPQHF. CDR3 bases: TGTGCCAGCAGTTACCCAGCGGCCCCCAATCAGCCCCAGCATTTT.